These T cell receptor beta chains were read from a single sample in a study of T cells in Graves' hyperthyroidism and ophthalmopathy. TCRdb reanalysed the multiplex PCR reads using MiXCR and keeps one entry per CDR3 protein. The sample comprises under 450,000 distinct CDR3 sequences, less than 20% of which are singletons, and 11% to 15% rests with the top ten. The sequencing sample was made of blood. The receptors here all came from a woman between 18 and 29 years old with Graves' hyperthyroidism. Both conserved end residues are part of each CDR3. D genes are given only for firm matches. Expanded clones get a size class; other rows say once, few or many, or leave the size out.

V gene,D gene,J gene,clone size,CDR3 DNA,CDR3 protein
TRBV20-1,-,TRBJ2-1,many,TGCAGTGCCGACCTTGGGTCCAAGCAGTTCTTC,CSADLGSKQFF
TRBV3-1,-,TRBJ1-2,many,TGTGCCAGCAGCCAAGATGCAAGGGAGGGAGGCTACACCTTC,CASSQDAREGGYTF
TRBV28,-,TRBJ1-1,many,TGTGCCAGCAGCTTATTGGGAGGGAACACTGAAGCTTTCTTT,CASSLLGGNTEAFF
TRBV7-8,-,TRBJ1-4,many,TGTGCCAGCAGCTTCACCCCCCGGGACAATGAAAAACTGTTTTTT,CASSFTPRDNEKLFF
TRBV2,-,TRBJ1-1,many,TGTGCCAGCAGCGGGGGAACTGAAGCTTTCTTT,CASSGGTEAFF
TRBV20-1,TRBD1,TRBJ1-1,many,TGCAGTGCTAGAGATATCCGAACAGGGGGCGTGAACACTGAAGCTTTCTTT,CSARDIRTGGVNTEAFF
TRBV7-9,-,TRBJ2-7,many,TGTGCCAGCAGCTTAGTAGGAGGGGACAGACCCTACGAGCAGTACTTC,CASSLVGGDRPYEQYF
TRBV6-1,-,TRBJ2-1,-,TGTGCCAGCAGCTTTAAGACGTGGGCTGAGCAGTTCTTC,CASSFKTWAEQFF
TRBV20-1,TRBD1,TRBJ1-5,-,TGCAGTGCTGTCAGGGGGCACGGCAATCAGCCCCAGCATTTT,CSAVRGHGNQPQHF
TRBV5-1,TRBD1,TRBJ1-2,-,TGCGCCAGCAGACCCGGGACAGGGCTTAGCTATGGCTACACCTTC,CASRPGTGLSYGYTF
TRBV27,TRBD1,TRBJ2-7,many,TGTGCCAGCAGTCAGGGACAGCTTTTGAGCTCCTACGAGCAGTACTTC,CASSQGQLLSSYEQYF
TRBV6-1,-,TRBJ1-1,many,TGTGCCAGCAGTGAATACGACAGTGAAGCTTTCTTT,CASSEYDSEAFF
TRBV5-4,-,TRBJ2-5,-,TGTGCCAGCAGGCAAATGACAGGCCAAGAGACCCAGTACTTC,CASRQMTGQETQYF
TRBV4-1,TRBD2,TRBJ2-5,many,TGCGCCAGCAGCCAGATCCTAGCGGGGAGAGAGACCCAGTACTTC,CASSQILAGRETQYF
TRBV5-1,-,TRBJ1-1,many,TGCGCCAGCAGCTTGGTTAGGGTTGAAACTGAAGCTTTCTTT,CASSLVRVETEAFF
TRBV10-3,-,TRBJ2-3,few,TGTGCCATCAGTGAGCTGGGGGTCGCAGATACGCAGTATTTT,CAISELGVADTQYF
TRBV5-6,TRBD1,TRBJ1-5,-,TGTGCCAGCAGCTTCACAGGGGCGGGAAATCAGCCCCAGCATTTT,CASSFTGAGNQPQHF
TRBV24-1,TRBD1,TRBJ2-2,many,TGTGCCACCAGTGACCTTACAGGGGGCGACACCGGGGAGCTGTTTTTT,CATSDLTGGDTGELFF
TRBV7-8,-,TRBJ1-1,many,TGTGCCAGCAGCAACGTCGCTGAAGCTTTCTTT,CASSNVAEAFF
TRBV27,-,TRBJ2-5,-,TGTGCCAGCAGTTTCGTAGGGGCGGAGACCCAGTACTTC,CASSFVGAETQYF
TRBV18,-,TRBJ1-3,-,TGTGCCAGCTCACCACCGGATGCAGGGAACACCATATATTTT,CASSPPDAGNTIYF
TRBV28,-,TRBJ1-5,-,TGTGCCAGCAGTACCGGGGGGGGGGCGGTGGCCCAGCATTTT,CASSTGGGAVAQHF
TRBV4-1,-,TRBJ2-7,few,TGCGCCAGCAGCCAGGCGCTGGTGGGGCCGAACTACGAGCAGTACTTC,CASSQALVGPNYEQYF
TRBV28,-,TRBJ2-1,many,TGTGCCAGCAGCGTCAGAGAGGATGAGCAGTTCTTC,CASSVREDEQFF
TRBV4-1,-,TRBJ2-1,few,TGCGCCAGCACCCTTTACGCCCGGGACTCCCCTGAGCAGTTCTTC,CASTLYARDSPEQFF
TRBV6-1,-,TRBJ2-4,-,TGTGCCCATAGGGAGCCGGGGGCGAACATTCAGTACTTC,CAHREPGANIQYF
TRBV11-3,TRBD1,TRBJ2-3,many,TGTGCCAGCAGCCGCGGACAGGGGGAGGTAACAGATACGCAGTATTTT,CASSRGQGEVTDTQYF
TRBV9,-,TRBJ1-1,many,TGTGCCAGCAGCGAAAACACAGGTAACACTGAAGCTTTCTTT,CASSENTGNTEAFF
TRBV20-1,TRBD1,TRBJ1-1,few,TGCAGTGCTGGACAGGGAGGCGCCACTGAAGCTTTCTTT,CSAGQGGATEAFF
TRBV14,-,TRBJ1-1,-,TGTGCCAGCAGCCAAGAGGGCCGGGGCCTCAGGAACACTGAAGCTTTCTTT,CASSQEGRGLRNTEAFF
TRBV2,-,TRBJ2-3,-,TGTGCCAGCAGTGAGGGCGATACGCAGTATTTT,CASSEGDTQYF
TRBV19,-,TRBJ2-3,-,TGTGCCAGTCTCGACGGAAAAGGACAGACGCAGTATTTT,CASLDGKGQTQYF
TRBV6-5,-,TRBJ2-3,many,TGTGCCAGCAGTTACCACAGTAGTGCTAGCACAGATACGCAGTATTTT,CASSYHSSASTDTQYF
TRBV29-1,-,TRBJ1-2,-,TGCAGCGTGACCTTGGGACCCCACACCTTC,CSVTLGPHTF
TRBV7-2,-,TRBJ2-7,many,TGTGCCAGCAGCTTAGCGGGCCTCTCCTACGAGCAGTACTTC,CASSLAGLSYEQYF
TRBV5-1,TRBD1,TRBJ1-1,few,TGCGCCAGCAACTTTGGGGACAGGGAGAGAACTGAAGCTTTCTTT,CASNFGDRERTEAFF